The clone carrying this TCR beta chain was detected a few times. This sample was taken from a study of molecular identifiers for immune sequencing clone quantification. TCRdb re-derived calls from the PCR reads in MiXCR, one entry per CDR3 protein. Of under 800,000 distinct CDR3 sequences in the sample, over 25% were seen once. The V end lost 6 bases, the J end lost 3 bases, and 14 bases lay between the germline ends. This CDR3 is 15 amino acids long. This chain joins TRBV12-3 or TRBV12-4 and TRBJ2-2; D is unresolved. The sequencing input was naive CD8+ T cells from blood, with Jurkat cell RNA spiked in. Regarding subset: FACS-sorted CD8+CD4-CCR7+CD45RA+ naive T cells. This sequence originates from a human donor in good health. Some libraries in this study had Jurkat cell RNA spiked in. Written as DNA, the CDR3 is TGTGCCAGCAGCCCTGACTCTCCGTACACCGGGGAGCTGTTTTTT. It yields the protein CASSPDSPYTGELFF.